The 9 T cell receptor beta chains listed next were all sequenced from one sample in a study of identical twins. TCRdb called the 5' RACE reads again in MiXCR, with one record for every CDR3 protein. The table records about 240,000 distinct CDR3 sequences, roughly a tenth of them present only once. Sequencing input: memory T cells sorted from blood. These receptors were obtained from a man aged 45-65 years in good health.

V gene TRBV3-1 combines with J gene TRBJ2-7, with no clear D. Between the trimmed V and J ends, which lost 0 bases and 5 bases, there was a span of 14 bases. Looked up from germline, CDR1 is LGHDT and CDR2 is YNNKEL (reference sequence). The CDR3 covers 15 residues. The CDR3 here is CASSQDQQTYHEQYF. The CDR3 DNA follows: TGTGCCAGCAGCCAAGACCAACAGACATACCACGAGCAGTACTTC.

The chain employs TRBV20-1 and TRBJ1-5, with 7 bases that match TRBD1. The CDR3 runs 14 residues. Per the germline V gene, CDR1 is DFQATT and CDR2 is SNEGSKA (reference sequence). The V and J ends lost 0 bases and 5 bases, in that order; junction bases with no gene match: 4. The CDR3 region is CSARDGTGDQPQHF. For the CDR3, the DNA is TGCAGTGCTAGAGATGGTACAGGGGATCAGCCCCAGCATTTT.

This clonotype occurred many times. The J gene is TRBJ2-7, the V gene TRBV28, with D uncertain. V was shortened by 7 bases and J by 7 bases, with 17 bases between the two germline ends. The germline V gene has CDR1 MDHEN and CDR2 SYDVKM. The CDR3 runs 13 residues. The CDR3 sequence: CASTQTAPVEQYF. CDR3 nucleotide sequence: TGTGCCAGCACCCAAACAGCACCCGTGGAGCAGTACTTC.

This clonotype was detected a few times. The rearrangement links TRBV20-1 to TRBJ1-6, with D possibly TRBD1 on 5 matching bases. The germline V and J ends were trimmed by 6 bases and 5 bases, with 17 bases remaining between them. The CDR3 covers 15 residues. Germline V CDR1 and CDR2: DFQATT, SNEGSKA (reference sequence). Here the CDR3 reads CSANGLKGNNSPLHF. In nucleotides, the CDR3 is TGCAGTGCCAACGGGCTGAAGGGGAATAATTCACCCCTCCACTTT.

The J gene is TRBJ2-7, the V gene TRBV20-1, with D tentatively TRBD1 or TRBD2 (5 bases each). Germline V gene data show CDR1 as DFQATT and CDR2 as SNEGSKA (reference sequence). The length of the CDR3 is 14 residues. The V end lost 1 base, the J end lost 1 base, and 11 bases lay between the germline ends. CDR3 DNA sequence: TGCAGTGCTAGAGGTGGGGACCATTCCTACGAGCAGTACTTC. Translating it yields CSARGGDHSYEQYF.

The sample holds a few counts of this clonotype. The chain couples TRBV7-2 to TRBJ1-2; D gene unclear. Germline-derived CDR1 and CDR2 are SGHTA and FQGNSA. This CDR3 has 12 residues. V was trimmed by 0 bases and J by 9 bases, leaving 8 bases between them. CDR3: CASSLANGRYTF. CDR3 coding DNA: TGTGCCAGCAGCTTAGCGAACGGTCGCTACACCTTC.

As to this clonotype: Possible read error: a much larger clone is one base away. This sequence joins TRBV12-3 or TRBV12-4 and TRBJ2-1; 10 bases match TRBD2. CDR3 length equals 16 residues. CDR3 DNA sequence: TGTGTCAGCAGGAATCTAGCGGGAGCCCGTTACAATGAGCAGTTCTTC. Translated, it gives CVSRNLAGARYNEQFF.

The chain links TRBV10-3 to TRBJ2-1, with 7 nucleotides matching TRBD1. CDR1 and CDR2 from the germline V gene are ENHRY and SYGVKD. CDR3 length: 13 residues. After removal of 7 bases from V and 9 bases from J, the junction contained 9 bases not matched to a gene. Here the CDR3 reads CAITDRKNGEQFF. CDR3 in DNA: TGTGCCATCACGGACAGGAAAAATGGTGAGCAGTTCTTC.

This clonotype came up a few times. This chain connects TRBV7-2 to TRBJ2-7, with 9 nucleotides matching TRBD2. V lost 1 base and J lost 7; bases outside the gene matches: 8. The CDR3 length is 15 residues. The germline V gene has CDR1 SGHTA and CDR2 FQGNSA. CDR3 sequence reads: CASSLEASGIGEQYF. Here the CDR3 DNA reads TGTGCCAGCAGCTTAGAGGCTAGCGGGATCGGGGAGCAGTACTTC.